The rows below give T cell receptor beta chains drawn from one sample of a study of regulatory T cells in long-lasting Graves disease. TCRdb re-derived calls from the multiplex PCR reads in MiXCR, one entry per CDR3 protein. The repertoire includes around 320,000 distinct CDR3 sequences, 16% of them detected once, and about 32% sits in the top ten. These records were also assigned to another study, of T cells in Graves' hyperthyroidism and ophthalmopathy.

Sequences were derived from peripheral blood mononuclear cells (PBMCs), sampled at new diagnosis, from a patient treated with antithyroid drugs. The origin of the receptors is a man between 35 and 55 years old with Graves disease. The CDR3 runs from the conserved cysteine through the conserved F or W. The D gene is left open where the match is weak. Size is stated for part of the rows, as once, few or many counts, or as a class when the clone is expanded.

DNA: TGTGCCACCCTGGGACTAGCGGAAGAGACCCAGTACTTC
CDR3: CATLGLAEETQYF
V: TRBV28
J: TRBJ2-5
size: many
D: TRBD2

DNA: TGTGCCTGGACCCGCGGCACGGGCAGCGGGGGGGCAGATACGCAGTATTTT
CDR3: CAWTRGTGSGGADTQYF
V: TRBV30
J: TRBJ2-3
size: few
D: TRBD2

DNA: TGTGCCAGCAGTTCACAGGGCAATGAGCAGTTCTTC
CDR3: CASSSQGNEQFF
V: TRBV5-5
J: TRBJ2-1
size: -
D: -

DNA: TGTGCCAGCAGTTCACCCCTCGGACAGGGCTATCAGCCCCAGCATTTT
CDR3: CASSSPLGQGYQPQHF
V: TRBV28
J: TRBJ1-5
size: many
D: TRBD1

DNA: TGCAGTGCCCCTCGGGTGGATGAAGAGACCCAGTACTTC
CDR3: CSAPRVDEETQYF
V: TRBV20-1
J: TRBJ2-5
size: -
D: -

DNA: TGCAGTGGGCCTAGCGGATTCTCCTACAATGAGCAGTTCTTC
CDR3: CSGPSGFSYNEQFF
V: TRBV20-1
J: TRBJ2-1
size: many
D: TRBD2

DNA: TGCGGGCCCTTGGTTGGGGGGAGCACAGATACGCAGTATTTT
CDR3: CGPLVGGSTDTQYF
V: TRBV20-1
J: TRBJ2-3
size: many
D: -

DNA: TGTGCCAGCAGCTGGACTAGCGGGGTTGGCGGGGAGCTGTTTTTT
CDR3: CASSWTSGVGGELFF
V: TRBV7-3
J: TRBJ2-2
size: -
D: TRBD2

DNA: TGTGCCATCAGTGAGCCGGGACAGGGAATCTACGAGCAGTACTTC
CDR3: CAISEPGQGIYEQYF
V: TRBV10-3
J: TRBJ2-7
size: -
D: TRBD1

DNA: TGTGCCAGCAGTTCGACAGGGTTGGGGCAGCCCCAGCATTTT
CDR3: CASSSTGLGQPQHF
V: TRBV28
J: TRBJ1-5
size: many
D: TRBD1

DNA: TGTGCCAGCTCACCACGGGCGGACTATGGCTACACCTTC
CDR3: CASSPRADYGYTF
V: TRBV3-1
J: TRBJ1-2
size: many
D: -

DNA: TGTGCCAGCAGCTTAGCGCGCGGGCCACAGCCCCAGCATTTT
CDR3: CASSLARGPQPQHF
V: TRBV7-3
J: TRBJ1-5
size: -
D: -

DNA: TGTGCCACCAGCAGAGATTTAAGGGGCTATGGCTACACCTTC
CDR3: CATSRDLRGYGYTF
V: TRBV15
J: TRBJ1-2
size: -
D: -

DNA: TGTGCCACCAGTGATGCACAGGGAGCCGTTGGTCGGGCCCAGCATTTT
CDR3: CATSDAQGAVGRAQHF
V: TRBV24-1
J: TRBJ1-5
size: -
D: -

DNA: TGTGCCAGCGATAGACGGTGGACAGGGGATGAAAAACTGTTTTTT
CDR3: CASDRRWTGDEKLFF
V: TRBV2
J: TRBJ1-4
size: many
D: TRBD1

DNA: TGTGCCAGCAGCCAAGCCCACGAGCAGTACTTC
CDR3: CASSQAHEQYF
V: TRBV4-2
J: TRBJ2-7
size: -
D: -

DNA: TGTGCCAGCAGTTCGCCGGGACAGGGTGACTATGGCTACACCTTC
CDR3: CASSSPGQGDYGYTF
V: TRBV6-5
J: TRBJ1-2
size: many
D: TRBD1